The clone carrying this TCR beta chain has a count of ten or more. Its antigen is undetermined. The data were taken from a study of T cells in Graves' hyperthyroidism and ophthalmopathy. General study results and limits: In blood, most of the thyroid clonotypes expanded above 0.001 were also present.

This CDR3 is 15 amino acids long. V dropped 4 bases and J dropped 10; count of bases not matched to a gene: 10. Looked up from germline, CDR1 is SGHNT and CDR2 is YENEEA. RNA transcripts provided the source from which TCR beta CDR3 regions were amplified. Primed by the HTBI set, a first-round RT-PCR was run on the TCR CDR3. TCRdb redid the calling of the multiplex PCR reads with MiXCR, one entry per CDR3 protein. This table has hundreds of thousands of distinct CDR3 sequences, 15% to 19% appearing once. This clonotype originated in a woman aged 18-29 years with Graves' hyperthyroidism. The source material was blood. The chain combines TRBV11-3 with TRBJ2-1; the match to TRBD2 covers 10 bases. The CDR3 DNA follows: TGTGCCAGCAGCTCGAGAGCGGGAGGGCCCAAGGAGCAGTTCTTC. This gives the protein CASSSRAGGPKEQFF.